Only a few counts were recorded for the clone carrying this T cell receptor (beta chain). Trimming took 0 bases from V and 1 from J, leaving 7 bases between them. The CDR3 spans 14 residues. Germline loops: CDR1 SGDLS, CDR2 YYNGEE. This specimen belongs to a study of radiotherapy plus CTLA-4 blockade in lung cancer. Measured with immunoSEQ multiplex PCR; TCRdb has only the in-frame clones, and not every one. This table holds 20,000 to 30,000 clones, about 75% found once. The specimen comprised peripheral blood, sampled from a patient treated with radiotherapy plus ipilimumab. The clonotype originates from a human donor with non-small cell lung cancer that progressed on radiotherapy plus ipilimumab. The rearrangement joins TRBV9 to TRBJ1-1; no reliable D call. The CDR3 DNA sequence: TGTGCCAGCAGCGTAGATATGAGGAACACTGAAGCTTTCTTT. Translated, it gives CASSVDMRNTEAFF.